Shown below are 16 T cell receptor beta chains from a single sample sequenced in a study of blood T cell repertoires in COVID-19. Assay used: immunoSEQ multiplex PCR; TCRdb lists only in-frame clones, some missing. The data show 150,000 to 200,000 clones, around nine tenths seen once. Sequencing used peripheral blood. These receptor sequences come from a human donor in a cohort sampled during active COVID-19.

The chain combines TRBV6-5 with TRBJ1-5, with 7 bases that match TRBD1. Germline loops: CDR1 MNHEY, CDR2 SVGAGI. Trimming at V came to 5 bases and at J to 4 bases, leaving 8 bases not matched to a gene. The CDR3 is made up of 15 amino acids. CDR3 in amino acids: CASSKTGAGNQPQHF. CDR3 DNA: TGTGCCAGCAGTAAAACAGGGGCTGGGAATCAGCCCCAGCATTTT.

CDR3 in amino acids: CASSPAGTKINSYEQYF. The CDR3 region has the DNA TGTGCCAGCAGCCCCGCAGGGACTAAAATTAACTCCTACGAGCAGTACTTC. The rearrangement uses TRBV2 and TRBJ2-7, with 7 bases fitting TRBD2. Per germline, CDR1 SNHLY and CDR2 FYNNEI. This CDR3 spans 17 amino acids. V lost 6 bases and J lost 0; bases outside the gene matches: 14.

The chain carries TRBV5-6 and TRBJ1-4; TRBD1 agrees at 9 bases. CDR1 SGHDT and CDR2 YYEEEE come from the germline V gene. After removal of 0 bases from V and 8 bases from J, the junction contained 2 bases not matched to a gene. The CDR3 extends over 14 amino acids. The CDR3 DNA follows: TGTGCCAGCAGCTTGGAGGGGACAGGGGAAAAACTGTTTTTT. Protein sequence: CASSLEGTGEKLFF.

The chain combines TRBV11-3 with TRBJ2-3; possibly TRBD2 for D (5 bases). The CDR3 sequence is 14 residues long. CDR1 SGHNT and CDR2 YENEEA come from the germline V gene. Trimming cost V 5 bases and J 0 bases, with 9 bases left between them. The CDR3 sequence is CASSRGSSTDTQYF. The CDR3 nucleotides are TGTGCCAGCAGCCGAGGGTCTAGCACAGATACGCAGTATTTT.

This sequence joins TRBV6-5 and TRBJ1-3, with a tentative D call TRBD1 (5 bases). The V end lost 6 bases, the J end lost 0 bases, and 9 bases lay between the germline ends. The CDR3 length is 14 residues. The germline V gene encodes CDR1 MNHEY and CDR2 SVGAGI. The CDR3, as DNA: TGTGCCAGCAGGAAACAGGTCTCTGGAAACACCATATATTTT. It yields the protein CASRKQVSGNTIYF.

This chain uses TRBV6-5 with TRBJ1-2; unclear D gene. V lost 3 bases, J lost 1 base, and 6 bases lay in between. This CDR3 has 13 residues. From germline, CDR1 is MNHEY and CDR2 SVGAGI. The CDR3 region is CASSYNSNYGYTF. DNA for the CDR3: TGTGCCAGCAGTTATAACAGTAACTATGGCTACACCTTC.

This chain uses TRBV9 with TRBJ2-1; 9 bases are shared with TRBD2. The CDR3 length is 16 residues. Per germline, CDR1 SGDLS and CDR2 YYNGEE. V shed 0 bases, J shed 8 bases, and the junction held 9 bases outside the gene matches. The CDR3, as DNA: TGTGCCAGCAGCGTAGGAGCTAGCGGGAATCTTGATGAGCAGTTCTTC. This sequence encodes CASSVGASGNLDEQFF.

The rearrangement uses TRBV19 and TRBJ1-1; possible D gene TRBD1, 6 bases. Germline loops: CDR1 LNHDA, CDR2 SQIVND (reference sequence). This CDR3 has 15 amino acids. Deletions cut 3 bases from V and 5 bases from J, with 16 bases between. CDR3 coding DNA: TGTGCCAGTAGTATGGGGGTGGGGGCAGGGACTGAAGCTTTCTTT. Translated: CASSMGVGAGTEAFF.

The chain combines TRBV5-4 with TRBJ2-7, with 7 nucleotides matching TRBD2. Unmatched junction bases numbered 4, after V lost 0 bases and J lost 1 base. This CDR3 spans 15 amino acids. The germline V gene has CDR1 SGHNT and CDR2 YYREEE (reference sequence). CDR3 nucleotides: TGTGCCAGCAGCTTGGCCCTAGCGGCGTCCTACGAGCAGTACTTC. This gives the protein CASSLALAASYEQYF. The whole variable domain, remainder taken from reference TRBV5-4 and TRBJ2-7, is ETGVTQSPTHLIKTRGQQVTLRCSSQSGHNTVSWYQQALGQGPQFIFQYYREEENGRGNFPPRFSGLQFPNYSSELNVNALELDDSALYLCASSLALAASYEQYFGPGTRLTVT.

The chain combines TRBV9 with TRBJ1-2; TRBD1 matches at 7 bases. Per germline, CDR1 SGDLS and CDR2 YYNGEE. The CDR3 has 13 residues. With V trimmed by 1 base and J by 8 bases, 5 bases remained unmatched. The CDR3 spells CASSVNTGEGYTF. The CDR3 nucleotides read TGTGCCAGCAGCGTAAACACAGGGGAAGGCTACACCTTC.

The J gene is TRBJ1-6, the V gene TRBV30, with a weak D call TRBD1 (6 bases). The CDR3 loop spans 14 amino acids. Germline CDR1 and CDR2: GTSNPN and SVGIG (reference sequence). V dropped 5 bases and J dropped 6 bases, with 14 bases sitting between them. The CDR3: CAWGWGPGNSPLHF. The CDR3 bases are TGTGCCTGGGGCTGGGGGCCTGGTAATTCACCCCTCCACTTT.

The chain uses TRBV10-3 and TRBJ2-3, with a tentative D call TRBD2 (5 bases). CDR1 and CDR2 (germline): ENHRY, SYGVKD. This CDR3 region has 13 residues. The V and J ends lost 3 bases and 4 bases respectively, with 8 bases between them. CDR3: CAISDLASDTQYF. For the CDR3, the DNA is TGTGCCATCAGTGATCTAGCTTCAGATACGCAGTATTTT.

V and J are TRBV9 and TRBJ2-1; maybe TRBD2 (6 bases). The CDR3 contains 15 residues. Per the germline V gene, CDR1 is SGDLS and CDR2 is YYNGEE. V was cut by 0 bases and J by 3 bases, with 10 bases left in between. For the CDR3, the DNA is TGTGCCAGCAGCGTAGGCGGGGTGAACTACAATGAGCAGTTCTTC. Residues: CASSVGGVNYNEQFF.

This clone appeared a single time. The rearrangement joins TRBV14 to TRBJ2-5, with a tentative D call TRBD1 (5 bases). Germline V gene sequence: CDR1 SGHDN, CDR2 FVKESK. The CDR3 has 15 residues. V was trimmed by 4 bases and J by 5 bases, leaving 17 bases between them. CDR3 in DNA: TGTGCCAGCAGCCGATTGTCCGCAGGGTGGGAGACCCAGTACTTC. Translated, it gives CASSRLSAGWETQYF.

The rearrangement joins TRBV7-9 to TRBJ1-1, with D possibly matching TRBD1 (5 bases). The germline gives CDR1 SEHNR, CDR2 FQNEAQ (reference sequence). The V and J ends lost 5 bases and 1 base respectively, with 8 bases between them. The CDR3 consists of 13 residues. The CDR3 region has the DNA TGTGCCAGCAGCACCACAGGGAACACTGAAGCTTTCTTT. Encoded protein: CASSTTGNTEAFF.

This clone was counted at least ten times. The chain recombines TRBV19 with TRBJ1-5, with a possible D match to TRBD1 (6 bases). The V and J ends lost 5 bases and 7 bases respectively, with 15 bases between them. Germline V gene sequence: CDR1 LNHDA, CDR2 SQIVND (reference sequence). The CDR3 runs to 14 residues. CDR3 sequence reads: CASSVRGRGQPQHF. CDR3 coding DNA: TGTGCCAGTAGTGTCAGGGGCAGGGGACAGCCCCAGCATTTT.